This is a list of T cell receptor beta chains from one sample in a study of blood T cell repertoires in COVID-19. Repertoires were generated with immunoSEQ multiplex PCR, while TCRdb's copy carries only in-frame clones and drops some. Seen here are over 400,000 clones, roughly 85% observed once, and the top ten hold 3.2%. Specimen: peripheral blood. The receptors were gathered from a human donor in a cohort sampled during active COVID-19. CDR3s include the opening cysteine and the closing phenylalanine or tryptophan. D genes are given only for firm matches. Clone size is shown for a subset of rows, as once, few, many or a class of expanded clone.

d_call j_call v_call clone_size cdr3_aa cdr3_nt
NA TRBJ2-1 TRBV6-2/TRBV6-3 NA CASSPLANEQFF TGTGCCAGCAGCCCTCTAGCGAATGAGCAGTTCTTC
TRBD1 TRBJ1-5 TRBV28 few CASRPRDRANQPQHF TGTGCCAGCAGGCCCCGGGACAGGGCGAATCAGCCCCAGCATTTT
TRBD2 TRBJ2-1 TRBV11-2 NA CASSPTSGYNEQFF TGTGCCAGCAGCCCTACTAGCGGTTACAATGAGCAGTTCTTC
NA TRBJ1-1 TRBV9 NA CASSAGRARGTEAFF TGTGCCAGCAGCGCCGGGAGGGCGAGGGGGACTGAAGCTTTCTTT
TRBD2 TRBJ2-7 TRBV14 NA CASSQGLAGVFSEQYF TGTGCCAGCAGCCAAGGACTAGCGGGAGTATTTTCCGAGCAGTACTTC
NA TRBJ1-1 TRBV18 NA CASSPGQSDTEAFF TGTGCCAGCTCTCCAGGACAATCGGACACTGAAGCTTTCTTT
TRBD2 TRBJ2-1 TRBV7-3 NA CASSPLAGGHDEQFF TGTGCCAGCAGCCCCTTAGCGGGAGGGCACGATGAGCAGTTCTTC
NA TRBJ2-1 TRBV6-5 NA CASFPPAGTGNEQFF TGTGCCAGCTTCCCTCCCGCGGGAACTGGAAATGAGCAGTTCTTC
TRBD1 TRBJ1-2 TRBV6-5 NA CASSSDRGGYGYTF TGTGCCAGCAGCTCGGACAGGGGCGGCTATGGCTACACCTTC
TRBD1 TRBJ2-5 TRBV10-3 NA CAISPGTGGQETQYF TGTGCCATCAGCCCAGGGACAGGGGGGCAAGAGACCCAGTACTTC
NA TRBJ1-1 TRBV29-1 NA CSVDIGGNRNTEAFF TGCAGCGTTGATATTGGAGGGAACAGGAACACTGAAGCTTTCTTT
TRBD1 TRBJ1-1 TRBV24-1 NA CATSDTHRGNLGPEAFF TGTGCCACCAGTGATACCCACAGGGGCAATCTCGGGCCTGAAGCTTTCTTT
TRBD1 TRBJ1-6 TRBV28 NA CASSFWDSLSYNSPLHF TGTGCCAGCAGTTTTTGGGACAGCCTCTCCTATAATTCACCCCTCCACTTT
TRBD1 TRBJ2-3 TRBV11-3 NA CASSTGQGVDTQYF TGTGCCAGCAGCACGGGACAGGGGGTGGATACGCAGTATTTT
TRBD1 TRBJ2-2 TRBV28 few CASSPAHRGTGELFF TGTGCCAGCAGTCCGGCCCACAGGGGAACCGGGGAGCTGTTTTTT
NA TRBJ1-4 TRBV2 NA CASSQDIGGKLFF TGTGCCAGCAGCCAGGACATTGGGGGGAAACTGTTTTTT
NA TRBJ1-2 TRBV6-5 NA CASSPITGLYGYTF TGTGCCAGCAGTCCAATTACAGGGCTATATGGCTACACCTTC
TRBD2 TRBJ2-1 TRBV5-1 NA CASSLEPHLPAGVSYNEQFF TGCGCCAGCAGCTTGGAGCCTCACCTCCCTGCGGGGGTTTCCTACAATGAGCAGTTCTTC